These 23 T cell receptor beta chains came from one sample sequenced in a study of cytomegalovirus exposure and HLA in healthy donors. PCR employed 60 Vbeta and 13 Jbeta primers. The method was immunoSEQ multiplex PCR; TCRdb's version includes in-frame clones alone and lacks a portion of them. The table records some 98,000 clones, 70% to 80% of them present only once. What was sequenced was PBMCs. These receptors were collected from a man younger than 35 in good health and CMV-seropositive.

This chain joins TRBV27 and TRBJ2-7, with a tentative D call TRBD1 (6 bases). The CDR3 runs to 13 residues. From germline, CDR1 is MNHEY and CDR2 SMNVEV (reference sequence). V was clipped by 8 bases and J by 3 bases, with 14 bases between them. In DNA, the CDR3 is TGTGCCAGCGGTGGGACACGGTTCTACGAGCAGTACTTC. It encodes CASGGTRFYEQYF.

This clone was detected only once. The J gene is TRBJ2-1, the V gene TRBV19; D might be TRBD2 (5 bases). The germline V gene has CDR1 LNHDA and CDR2 SQIVND (reference sequence). There are 13 residues in the CDR3. V dropped 3 bases and J dropped 7 bases, with 10 bases sitting between them. As DNA, the CDR3 is TGTGCCAGTAGTATGTGGTCGGGAAATGAGCAGTTCTTC. Amino acids: CASSMWSGNEQFF.

The chain employs TRBV9 and TRBJ2-1, with D unclear. Trimming took off 1 base at V and 0 bases at J, with 8 bases between the two ends. The CDR3 is made up of 15 amino acids. Germline lookup yields CDR1 SGDLS and CDR2 YYNGEE. The CDR3 reads CASSVLGASYNEQFF. The DNA for the CDR3 is TGTGCCAGCAGCGTACTTGGAGCCTCCTACAATGAGCAGTTCTTC. Looking up the rest from reference TRBV9 and TRBJ2-1 gives the full variable domain: DSGVTQTPKHLITATGQRVTLRCSPRSGDLSVYWYQQSLDQGLQFLIQYYNGEERAKGNILERFSAQQFPDLHSELNLSSLELGDSALYFCASSVLGASYNEQFFGPGTRLTVL.

The chain couples TRBV25-1 to TRBJ1-2; weak D call: TRBD1 (5 bases). The germline V and J ends were trimmed by 1 base and 2 bases, with 8 bases remaining between them. The CDR3 consists of 14 residues. Per germline, CDR1 MGHDK and CDR2 SYGVNS. The CDR3 DNA sequence: TGTGCCAGCAGTGAATTCTGGGGCAACTATGGCTACACCTTC. It is translated as CASSEFWGNYGYTF.

The chain links TRBV28 to TRBJ1-1, with 8 bases fitting TRBD1. V shed 11 bases and J 11 bases; nucleotides not matched to a gene: 10. This CDR3 comprises 11 residues. Germline-derived CDR1 and CDR2 are MDHEN and SYDVKM. CDR3 in DNA: TGTGCCGGATCGGACAGGGCGACCGCTTTCTTT. Its protein product is CAGSDRATAFF. Full variable domain (outside the CDR3, taken from reference TRBV28 and TRBJ1-1): DVKVTQSSRYLVKRTGEKVFLECVQDMDHENMFWYRQDPGLGLRLIYFSYDVKMKEKGDIPEGYSVSREKKERFSLILESASTNQTSMYLCAGSDRATAFFGQGTRLTVV.

The chain recombines TRBV29-1 with TRBJ1-4; possible D gene TRBD1, 6 bases. The germline V gene encodes CDR1 SQVTM and CDR2 ANQGSEA. V was cut by 7 bases and J by 7 bases, with 16 bases left in between. The CDR3 extends over 13 amino acids. The CDR3 nucleotides are TGCAGCGCTCAACAGGGTTGGGGTGAAAAACTGTTTTTT. Translation: CSAQQGWGEKLFF.

V is TRBV28 and J is TRBJ2-5, with D possibly matching TRBD2 (7 bases). The CDR3 has 14 amino acids. V lost 10 bases and J lost 4, with 19 bases in between. Germline V lookup: CDR1 MDHEN, CDR2 SYDVKM. The CDR3 region has the DNA TGTGCCACCCATCCAACAGGGAGGGGAGAGACCCAGTACTTC. Encoded protein: CATHPTGRGETQYF.

The chain has TRBV27 and TRBJ2-1, with 9 bases matching TRBD2. V shed 2 bases, J shed 4 bases, and the junction held 6 bases outside the gene matches. Germline V gives CDR1 MNHEY, CDR2 SMNVEV (reference sequence). The CDR3 covers 16 residues. In DNA form, the CDR3 reads TGTGCCAGCAGTTTAGTAGCGGGGGCCCGGTACAATGAGCAGTTCTTC. It specifies CASSLVAGARYNEQFF.

The chain combines TRBV6-1 with TRBJ1-6; no clear D gene. Germline lookup yields CDR1 MNHNS and CDR2 SASEGT. Trimming pared 8 bases from V and 0 bases from J, leaving 11 bases between. This CDR3 contains 15 residues. Here the CDR3 DNA reads TGTGCCAGCCGAGACTGGAGCTCCTATAATTCACCCCTCCACTTT. Protein product: CASRDWSSYNSPLHF.

This CDR3 reads CASSDLAGNTEAFF. CDR3 coding DNA: TGCGCCAGCAGTGATTTGGCTGGGAACACTGAAGCTTTCTTT. This chain uses TRBV10-2 with TRBJ1-1; D gene unclear. V gave up 3 bases and J gave up 1 base, with 9 bases separating them. This CDR3 contains 14 residues. Germline V gene lookup returns CDR1 WSHSY and CDR2 SAAADI.

CDR3 region: CASSSTEGAYGYTF. The CDR3 DNA sequence: TGTGCCAGCAGTTCTACCGAGGGGGCCTATGGCTACACCTTC. The gene calls are TRBV5-4 and TRBJ1-2, with 7 bases fitting TRBD1. Germline CDR1 and CDR2: SGHNT and YYREEE (reference sequence). V lost 5 bases, J lost 4 bases, and 8 bases stayed unmatched. The CDR3 loop spans 14 amino acids.

V usage is TRBV29-1 and J usage is TRBJ2-7; TRBD1 is a possible D gene (6 bases). The CDR3 runs 13 residues. With 6 bases removed from V and 7 bases from J, the gap between germline ends came to 19 bases. From germline, CDR1 is SQVTM and CDR2 ANQGSEA. The chain's CDR3 is CSVETRGPGEQYF. CDR3 DNA: TGCAGCGTAGAGACCAGGGGCCCTGGGGAGCAGTACTTC.

CDR3 sequence: CASSLDRGPGGTNEKLFF. CDR3 nucleotides: TGTGCCAGCAGCTTAGACAGGGGGCCGGGTGGAACTAATGAAAAACTGTTTTTT. This chain links TRBV7-9 with TRBJ1-4; TRBD1 agrees at 9 bases. Germline CDR1 and CDR2: SEHNR and FQNEAQ (reference sequence). This CDR3 region has 18 residues. Losses at the gene ends were 1 base for V and 1 base for J; bases not matched to a gene: 7.

V is TRBV19 and J is TRBJ1-1, with a possible D match to TRBD1 (6 bases). The CDR3 is 14 amino acids. Germline V gene data show CDR1 as LNHDA and CDR2 as SQIVND (reference sequence). The V end was cut by 7 bases, the J end by 4 bases, with 16 bases between. CDR3 protein: CASIPTGPSTEAFF. CDR3 DNA sequence: TGTGCCAGTATCCCAACAGGGCCGAGCACTGAAGCTTTCTTT.

V is TRBV25-1 and J is TRBJ2-2; D is possibly TRBD1 (5 bases). Germline V CDR1 and CDR2: MGHDK, SYGVNS. This CDR3 contains 15 residues. V was trimmed by 0 bases and J by 2 bases, leaving 7 bases between them. The CDR3 loop is CASSEYTGNTGELFF. The CDR3 DNA sequence: TGTGCCAGCAGTGAATACACAGGAAACACCGGGGAGCTGTTTTTT.

V and J are TRBV19 and TRBJ1-4, with 7 bases matching TRBD1. The germline gives CDR1 LNHDA, CDR2 SQIVND (reference sequence). With V trimmed by 7 bases and J by 6 bases, 5 bases remained unmatched. This CDR3 region has 13 residues. The CDR3 bases are TGTGCCAGTAATAGAGGACAGGATGAAAAACTGTTTTTT. Residues: CASNRGQDEKLFF.

The rearrangement joins TRBV5-1 to TRBJ2-6; 9 positions agree with TRBD1. Germline CDR1 and CDR2: SGHRS and YFSETQ. The CDR3 has 17 amino acids. Germline trimming cut 4 bases from V and 2 bases from J; bases unmatched to any gene: 7. Here the CDR3 reads CASSRTGAGAGANVLTF. Here the CDR3 DNA reads TGCGCCAGCAGCCGGACAGGGGCCGGGGCTGGGGCCAACGTCCTGACTTTC.

The chain combines TRBV7-7 with TRBJ2-2; a possible D gene is TRBD1 (6 bases). V shed 3 bases and J shed 3 bases, with 8 bases lying between them. CDR1 is SSHAT and CDR2 is FNYEAQ in the germline V gene (reference sequence). The CDR3 totals 14 residues. The CDR3 bases are TGTGCCAGCAGCTTCACAGGGCACACCGGGGAGCTGTTTTTT. Protein: CASSFTGHTGELFF.

This clone was detected only a few times. V gene TRBV30 combines with J gene TRBJ2-3, with 8 bases that match TRBD2. This CDR3 contains 14 residues. Germline V gene sequence: CDR1 GTSNPN, CDR2 SVGIG (reference sequence). J was trimmed by 1 base and V by 7 bases; bases with no gene match: 7. The CDR3 region is CASAAGGRTDTQYF. CDR3 DNA sequence: TGTGCCTCCGCGGCGGGGGGCCGCACAGATACGCAGTATTTT.

This clone appeared a few times. The chain combines TRBV5-1 with TRBJ2-3; 13 bases are shared with TRBD2. The V and J ends lost 3 bases and 0 bases, in that order; junction bases with no gene match: 4. The germline gives CDR1 SGHRS, CDR2 YFSETQ. The CDR3 is made up of 17 amino acids. The CDR3 region is CASSSGLAGASTDTQYF. As DNA, the CDR3 is TGCGCCAGCAGCTCTGGACTAGCGGGGGCCAGCACAGATACGCAGTATTTT.

The rearrangement uses TRBV7-2 and TRBJ2-1; 7 positions agree with TRBD2. From germline, CDR1 is SGHTA and CDR2 FQGNSA. The CDR3 length is 14 residues. V shed 2 bases and J 6 bases; nucleotides not matched to a gene: 4. CDR3 sequence: CASSLPTSTNEQFF. CDR3 in DNA: TGTGCCAGCAGCTTACCGACTAGCACCAATGAGCAGTTCTTC.

This clone was detected only once. The V and J genes are TRBV6-1 and TRBJ2-5, with a possible D match to TRBD2 (5 bases). Trimming cost V 3 bases and J 6 bases, with 11 bases left between them. This CDR3 is built from 13 residues. CDR1 and CDR2 from the germline V gene are MNHNS and SASEGT. The CDR3 DNA is TGTGCCAGCAGTGATCGAACGGGAAAGACCCAGTACTTC. Amino acid sequence: CASSDRTGKTQYF.

Only one count was recorded for this clone. The V call is TRBV5-1, the J call TRBJ1-6, with TRBD1 matching 7 bases. V shed 3 bases and J 0 bases; nucleotides not matched to a gene: 9. This CDR3 is 18 amino acids long. The germline gives CDR1 SGHRS, CDR2 YFSETQ. CDR3 coding DNA: TGCGCCAGCAGCTCGCCGACAGGGACGAGCTCCTATAATTCACCCCTCCACTTT. Protein sequence: CASSSPTGTSSYNSPLHF.